Presented here are 9 T cell receptor beta chains from one specimen sequenced in a study of T cell responses to AZD1222 COVID-19 vaccine. TCRdb's copy holds only in-frame clones and misses some; the assay was immunoSEQ multiplex PCR. The table lists about 100,000 clones, around nine tenths of them singletons. The sequences come from peripheral blood, collected on day 0 of AZD1222 vaccination. The receptors here all came from an adult in good health.

The rearrangement links TRBV6-5 to TRBJ1-2; the D is unclear. In germline, CDR1 is MNHEY, CDR2 SVGAGI. CDR3 length equals 13 residues. With 7 bases removed from V and 2 bases from J, the gap between germline ends came to 11 bases. CDR3 amino acids: CASNSDGNYGYTF. Here the CDR3 DNA reads TGTGCCAGCAACAGCGACGGGAACTATGGCTACACCTTC.

The CDR3 reads CASSPATGVGNIQYF. CDR3 nucleotide sequence: TGTGCCAGCTCACCTGCTACGGGAGTGGGAAACATTCAGTACTTC. The V gene is TRBV18, the J gene TRBJ2-4, with D perhaps matching TRBD2 (6 bases). CDR3 length: 15 residues. CDR1 is KGHSH, CDR2 LQKENI, per germline. V lost 3 bases to trimming and J lost 6 bases, with 15 bases between them.

The rearrangement uses TRBV5-4 and TRBJ1-2; D may be TRBD1 (6 bases). V was shortened by 4 bases and J by 4 bases, with 11 bases between the two germline ends. The CDR3 covers 13 residues. Per germline, CDR1 SGHNT and CDR2 YYREEE (reference sequence). The DNA of the CDR3 is TGTGCCAGCAGCCTACAGGGTGGCTATGGCTACACCTTC. Translation gives CASSLQGGYGYTF.

The rearrangement uses TRBV2 and TRBJ2-7, with D hard to call. The CDR3 extends over 14 amino acids. Germline CDR1 reads SNHLY; CDR2 reads FYNNEI. Trimming took off 4 bases at V and 5 bases at J, with 15 bases between the two ends. This chain's CDR3 is CASSAYGTADEQYF. In DNA, the CDR3 is TGTGCCAGCAGTGCTTACGGTACCGCCGACGAGCAGTACTTC.

This clone was seen once. The chain has TRBV5-1 and TRBJ1-2, with 8 positions matching TRBD1. The germline V gene encodes CDR1 SGHRS and CDR2 YFSETQ. V lost 2 bases, J lost 8 bases, and 20 bases stayed unmatched. The CDR3 is made up of 18 amino acids. The CDR3 protein is CASSLSTSDRVIFEGYTF. The CDR3, as DNA: TGCGCCAGCAGCTTATCAACTTCGGACAGGGTAATTTTTGAAGGCTACACCTTC.

V gene TRBV11-1 combines with J gene TRBJ2-4; 8 bases fit TRBD2. The CDR3 totals 15 residues. Germline V gene lookup returns CDR1 SGHAT and CDR2 FQDESV (reference sequence). The trim removed 8 bases at V and 0 bases at J, leaving 6 bases unmatched. DNA for the CDR3: TGTGCCAGCGGGGGGCTAGCGGGAGCCAAAAACATTCAGTACTTC. Translation gives CASGGLAGAKNIQYF. The variable domain in full, with the rest retrieved from reference TRBV11-1 and TRBJ2-4, is EAEVAQSPRYKITEKSQAVAFWCDPISGHATLYWYRQILGQGPELLVQFQDESVVDDSQLPKDRFSAERLKGVDSTLKIQPAELGDSAMYLCASGGLAGAKNIQYFGAGTRLSVL.

The V gene is TRBV5-1, the J gene TRBJ2-5, with TRBD2 identical over 8 bases. V trimming: 3 bases; J trimming: 2 bases; junction bases outside the gene matches: 12. The CDR3 contains 17 residues. Germline assignment: CDR1 SGHRS and CDR2 YFSETQ. CDR3 in amino acids: CASSSSPLAAAQETQYF. CDR3 DNA: TGCGCCAGCAGCTCTTCCCCACTAGCGGCCGCGCAAGAGACCCAGTACTTC.

The CDR3 nucleotides are TGTGCCAGCACTTCAGGGACAGGGAGCTCCTACGAGCAGTACTTC. This gives the protein CASTSGTGSSYEQYF. The chain is built from TRBV6-5 and TRBJ2-7, with 9 bases aligning to TRBD1. Looked up from germline, CDR1 is MNHEY and CDR2 is SVGAGI. The CDR3 runs 15 residues. V trimming: 7 bases; J trimming: 0 bases; junction bases outside the gene matches: 7.

The V and J genes are TRBV3-1 (or the pseudogene TRBV3-2) and TRBJ1-1, with D possibly TRBD1 on 5 matching bases. The V gene's germline CDR1 is LGHDT and CDR2 YNNKEL (reference sequence). The CDR3 extends over 11 amino acids. Trimming took 8 bases from V and 4 from J, leaving 8 bases between them. CDR3 sequence reads: CASQGSTEAFF. CDR3 DNA: TGTGCCAGCCAGGGTTCCACTGAAGCTTTCTTT.